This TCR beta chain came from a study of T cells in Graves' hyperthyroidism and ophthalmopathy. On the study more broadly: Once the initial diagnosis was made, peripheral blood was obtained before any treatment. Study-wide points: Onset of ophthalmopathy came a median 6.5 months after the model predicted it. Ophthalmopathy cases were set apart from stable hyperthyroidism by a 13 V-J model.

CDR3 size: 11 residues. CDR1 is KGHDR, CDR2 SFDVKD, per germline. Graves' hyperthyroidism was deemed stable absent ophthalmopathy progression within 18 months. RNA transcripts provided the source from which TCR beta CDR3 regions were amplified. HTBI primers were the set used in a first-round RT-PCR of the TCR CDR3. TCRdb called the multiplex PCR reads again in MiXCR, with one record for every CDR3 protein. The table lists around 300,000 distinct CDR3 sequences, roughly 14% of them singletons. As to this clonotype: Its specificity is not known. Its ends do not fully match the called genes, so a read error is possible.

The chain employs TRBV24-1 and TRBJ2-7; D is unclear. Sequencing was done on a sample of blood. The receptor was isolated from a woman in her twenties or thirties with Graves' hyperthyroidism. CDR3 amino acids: CATSDLNEKYF. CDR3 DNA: TGTGCCACCAGTGACCTAAACGAGAAGTACTTC.